These 26 T cell receptor beta chains were sequenced from one sample in a study of OX40 agonist ivuxolimab in advanced cancers. The library was generated by the immunoSEQ multiplex PCR assay. TCRdb limited this immuneACCESS table to in-frame rearrangements with V and J called. A share of clones is missing; checked studies link under half to unresolved V genes, and the rest is unexplained. This sample lists tens of thousands of clones; approximately 89% were detected once. About 0.87% of the sample rests with the top ten. The sample consisted of CD4+ or CD8+ T cells sorted from blood, taken in a trial of the OX40 agonist ivuxolimab. These receptor sequences come from an adult with an advanced solid tumor such as melanoma, head and neck, liver or kidney cancer.

This clone has just one count. The chain joins TRBV10-3 to TRBJ1-1; 7 bases line up with TRBD1. The CDR3 extends over 14 amino acids. With V trimmed by 6 bases and J by 3 bases, 7 bases remained unmatched. Germline lookup yields CDR1 ENHRY and CDR2 SYGVKD. In DNA form, the CDR3 reads TGTGCCATCAGCCTCACAGGGGTCGACACTGAAGCTTTCTTT. It yields the protein CAISLTGVDTEAFF.

This sequence joins TRBV6-5 and TRBJ2-7; D might be TRBD2 (6 bases). The germline CDR1 and CDR2 sequences are MNHEY and SVGAGI. Trimming cost V 11 bases and J 3 bases, with 17 bases left between them. The CDR3 extends over 13 amino acids. The CDR3 reads CAARGTDYYEQYF. CDR3 nucleotide sequence: TGTGCCGCCCGGGGGACGGACTACTACGAGCAGTACTTC.

The J gene is TRBJ2-1, the V gene TRBV7-9; TRBD2 agrees at 9 bases. Germline CDR1 reads SEHNR; CDR2 reads FQNEAQ (reference sequence). V gave up 0 bases and J gave up 8 bases; unmatched junction bases: 5. The CDR3 runs to 15 residues. CDR3 residues: CASSLATSGGDEQFF. The CDR3 DNA is TGTGCCAGCAGCTTAGCGACTAGCGGAGGGGATGAGCAGTTCTTC.

The V gene is TRBV6-5, the J gene TRBJ1-2; unclear D gene. Germline-derived CDR1 and CDR2 are MNHEY and SVGAGI. The CDR3 consists of 13 residues. Trimming shortened V by 0 bases and J by 7 bases, and 9 bases separated the two germline ends. CDR3 sequence: CASSYSLLSGYTF. In DNA, the CDR3 is TGTGCCAGCAGTTACTCGTTGCTGAGTGGCTACACCTTC.

This clone showed up just once. The same CDR3 arises from other DNA sequences in this sample as well. The chain combines TRBV7-6 with TRBJ2-5; D is uncertain. Germline CDR1 SGHVS, CDR2 FNYEAQ. This CDR3 is built from 11 residues. V dropped 3 bases and J dropped 5 bases, with 4 bases sitting between them. The chain's CDR3 is CASSFRETQYF. The DNA for the CDR3 is TGTGCCAGCAGCTTCCGGGAGACCCAGTACTTC.

This clone was counted once. The CDR3 protein is CSVDAGGGDEQYF. The DNA of the CDR3 is TGCAGCGTTGACGCAGGGGGGGGCGACGAGCAGTACTTC. This chain uses TRBV29-1 with TRBJ2-7, with D perhaps given as TRBD1 or TRBD2 (7 bases each). CDR1 SQVTM and CDR2 ANQGSEA come from the germline V gene. The CDR3 loop spans 13 amino acids. V lost 3 bases to trimming and J lost 5 bases, with 14 bases between them.

This clone was seen more than once but under ten times. This chain connects TRBV18 to TRBJ2-3; perhaps TRBD1 as D (5 bases). The V end lost 2 bases, the J end lost 6 bases, and 9 bases lay between the germline ends. Germline assignment: CDR1 KGHSH and CDR2 LQKENI. The CDR3 contains 13 residues. In DNA, the CDR3 is TGTGCCAGCTCACCAGAGACAGCCGATACGCAGTATTTT. This sequence encodes CASSPETADTQYF.

The rearrangement joins TRBV11-2 to TRBJ1-2; 8 nucleotides match TRBD1. The junction had 3 bases not matched to a gene; V was cut back by 1 base and J by 5 bases. The CDR3 is made up of 14 amino acids. Germline CDR1 SGHAT, CDR2 FQNNGV. CDR3 in amino acids: CASSLAGQGYGYTF. CDR3 DNA: TGTGCCAGCAGCTTAGCTGGACAGGGTTATGGCTACACCTTC.

This chain connects TRBV11-3 to TRBJ2-7, with D possibly matching TRBD2 (5 bases). This CDR3 comprises 11 residues. Germline V gene sequence: CDR1 SGHNT, CDR2 YENEEA. The V end lost 1 base, the J end lost 9 bases, and 7 bases lay between the germline ends. The CDR3, as DNA: TGTGCCAGCAGCTTAGGAGGGAGGCAGTACTTC. It translates to CASSLGGRQYF.

The chain joins TRBV10-3 to TRBJ1-1; D possibly corresponds to TRBD1 (5 bases). Trimming removed 6 bases at V and 10 bases at J, with 18 bases between. Germline loops: CDR1 ENHRY, CDR2 SYGVKD. The length of the CDR3 is 13 residues. The CDR3 region is CAISAGTRESAFF. Here the CDR3 DNA reads TGTGCCATCAGCGCAGGGACCAGGGAGTCAGCTTTCTTT.

This clone was counted a single time. The genes are TRBV2 and TRBJ1-2; 9 nucleotides align to TRBD1. V shed 7 bases and J 8 bases; nucleotides not matched to a gene: 8. CDR3 length: 13 amino acids. The germline V gene encodes CDR1 SNHLY and CDR2 FYNNEI. The CDR3 DNA reads as TGTGCCAGCAATCCCCTACAGGGGGCGGGCTACACCTTC. Translated: CASNPLQGAGYTF.

This chain connects TRBV5-1 to TRBJ2-7; D is undetermined. The V gene's germline CDR1 is SGHRS and CDR2 YFSETQ. There are 12 residues in the CDR3. V was trimmed by 4 bases and J by 3 bases, leaving 8 bases between them. Here the CDR3 reads CASSPINYEQYF. CDR3 nucleotides: TGCGCCAGCAGCCCGATTAACTACGAGCAGTACTTC.

This clone occurred once. The chain has TRBV10-3 and TRBJ2-2; D remains ambiguous. The CDR3 has 12 amino acids. CDR1 and CDR2 from the germline V gene are ENHRY and SYGVKD. Trimming left V 8 bases short and J 4 bases short, with 8 bases between. CDR3 nucleotides: TGTGCCATCGCTACGGGCACCGGGGAGCTGTTTTTT. Translation gives CAIATGTGELFF.

This rearrangement joins TRBV19 to TRBJ1-2, with TRBD1 matching over 8 bases. Germline CDR1 is LNHDA and CDR2 is SQIVND (reference sequence). The CDR3 sequence is 15 residues long. J was trimmed by 2 bases and V by 4 bases; bases with no gene match: 6. Here the CDR3 reads CASSTSGTGNYGYTF. The CDR3 coding sequence is TGTGCCAGTAGTACTTCCGGGACAGGCAACTATGGCTACACCTTC. The complete variable domain, with remaining parts taken from reference TRBV19 and TRBJ1-2, reads DGGITQSPKYLFRKEGQNVTLSCEQNLNHDAMYWYRQDPGQGLRLIYYSQIVNDFQKGDIAEGYSVSREKKESFPLTVTSAQKNPTAFYLCASSTSGTGNYGYTFGSGTRLTVV.

The chain combines TRBV12-5 with TRBJ1-3; TRBD1 matches at 7 bases. This CDR3 is 13 amino acids long. J was trimmed by 4 bases and V by 6 bases; bases with no gene match: 3. The germline gives CDR1 LGHNT, CDR2 FRNRAP. DNA for the CDR3: TGTGCTAGTGGCGGACAGGCGGGAAACACCATATATTTT. Its translation: CASGGQAGNTIYF. The full variable domain, rest sourced from reference TRBV12-5 and TRBJ1-3, is DARVTQTPRHKVTEMGQEVTMRCQPILGHNTVFWYRQTMMQGLELLAYFRNRAPLDDSGMPKDRFSAEMPDATLATLKIQPSEPRDSAVYFCASGGQAGNTIYFGEGSWLTVV.

The chain is built from TRBV19 and TRBJ1-1, with D perhaps TRBD1 (5 bases). This CDR3 has 14 residues. Germline loops: CDR1 LNHDA, CDR2 SQIVND (reference sequence). The ends were cut back, 8 bases at V and 0 bases at J, with 13 bases in the middle. The CDR3: CASGKRGVNTEAFF. CDR3 coding DNA: TGTGCCAGTGGAAAACGGGGGGTGAACACTGAAGCTTTCTTT.

This clone has more than one count but fewer than ten. This chain connects TRBV21-1 to TRBJ2-7; TRBD1 is taken as the D call from the table, unchecked against the DNA. TRBV21-1 is a known pseudogene. The CDR3 has 14 residues. The CDR3 reads CASNPTGRPDEQYF. CDR3 coding DNA: TGTGCCAGCAATCCGACAGGACGCCCGGACGAGCAGTACTTC.

The V call is TRBV4-2, the J call TRBJ1-2, with D possibly being TRBD1 (5 bases). V was clipped by 5 bases and J by 8 bases, with 18 bases between them. This CDR3 has 14 residues. Germline-derived CDR1 and CDR2 are LGHNA and YNFKEQ. Here the CDR3 reads CASSLGNPGLGYTF. CDR3 nucleotides: TGTGCCAGCAGCTTGGGGAATCCGGGGCTAGGCTACACCTTC.

The CDR3 DNA follows: TGTGCCAGCAGCTCTCGACAGGGTAGGGGCTACACCTTC. Its translation: CASSSRQGRGYTF. The chain joins TRBV11-3 to TRBJ1-2, with 7 bases matching TRBD1. V shed 4 bases, J shed 8 bases, and the junction held 7 bases outside the gene matches. Germline CDR1 is SGHNT and CDR2 is YENEEA. The CDR3 covers 13 residues.

The chain joins TRBV30 to TRBJ2-3, with D tentatively TRBD2 (5 bases). V was cut by 0 bases and J by 3 bases, with 16 bases left in between. This CDR3 comprises 16 residues. Germline V gene sequence: CDR1 GTSNPN, CDR2 SVGIG (reference sequence). CDR3 nucleotide sequence: TGTGCCTGGAGTGTAGGAACGGGAATCGGGACAGATACGCAGTATTTT. Its protein is CAWSVGTGIGTDTQYF. Full variable domain (rest looked up from reference TRBV30 and TRBJ2-3): SQTIHQWPATLVQPVGSPLSLECTVEGTSNPNLYWYRQAAGRGLQLLFYSVGIGQISSEVPQNLSASRPQDRQFILSSKKLLLSDSGFYLCAWSVGTGIGTDTQYFGPGTRLTVL.

This sequence joins TRBV29-1 and TRBJ2-7; 7 positions agree with TRBD1. With V trimmed by 0 bases and J by 6 bases, 14 bases remained unmatched. The CDR3 runs 16 residues. Germline CDR1 is SQVTM and CDR2 is ANQGSEA. CDR3 region: CSVEDLKGAGVGEQYF. The CDR3 DNA reads as TGCAGCGTTGAAGATCTGAAGGGGGCAGGGGTGGGCGAGCAGTACTTC.

The CDR3 is CASSVGTSGLDEQFF. The CDR3 bases are TGTGCCAGCAGTGTAGGGACTAGCGGGCTGGATGAGCAGTTCTTC. The rearrangement uses TRBV6-4 and TRBJ2-1; TRBD2 matches 12 bases. Trimming took 4 bases from V and 8 from J; bases not matched to a gene: 6. This CDR3 is 15 amino acids long. Per germline, CDR1 MRHNA and CDR2 SNTAGT.

The chain couples TRBV9 to TRBJ1-5; D possibly corresponds to TRBD1 (5 bases). Trimming took 0 bases from V and 2 from J, leaving 6 bases between them. Germline-derived CDR1 and CDR2 are SGDLS and YYNGEE. The CDR3 has 14 residues. The CDR3 DNA is TGTGCCAGCAGCGTAGTGGGGGGCAATCAGCCCCAGCATTTT. It translates to CASSVVGGNQPQHF.

The chain uses TRBV5-1 and TRBJ2-3; TRBD2 matches at 7 bases. The trim removed 0 bases at V and 6 bases at J, leaving 10 bases unmatched. This CDR3 has 16 amino acids. Germline V gene sequence: CDR1 SGHRS, CDR2 YFSETQ. CDR3: CASSLVGASGIDTQYF. The DNA of the CDR3 is TGCGCCAGCAGCTTGGTGGGTGCGAGCGGGATCGATACGCAGTATTTT.

The gene calls are TRBV4-2 and TRBJ2-3, with 7 bases matching TRBD2. This CDR3 contains 19 residues. V lost 0 bases to trimming and J lost 1 base; unmatched junction nucleotides: 13. Germline V gene lookup returns CDR1 LGHNA and CDR2 YNFKEQ. The CDR3 spells CASSQDPSGGGPGTDTQYF. Here the CDR3 DNA reads TGTGCCAGCAGCCAAGATCCATCGGGGGGAGGGCCCGGCACAGATACGCAGTATTTT.

The chain is built from TRBV7-3 and TRBJ1-2; tentatively, D is TRBD1 (5 bases). V was shortened by 1 base and J by 7 bases, with 16 bases between the two germline ends. This CDR3 has 15 residues. Germline loops: CDR1 SGHTA, CDR2 FQGTGA. CDR3 DNA sequence: TGTGCCAGCAGCTTAATGCCGGCCGGGGGAGGTGGCTACACCTTC. Its protein product is CASSLMPAGGGGYTF. Based on the CDR3 plus reference TRBV7-3 and TRBJ1-2, the full variable domain is GAGVSQTPSNKVTEKGKYVELRCDPISGHTALYWYRQSLGQGPEFLIYFQGTGAADDSGLPNDRFFAVRPEGSVSTLKIQRTERGDSAVYLCASSLMPAGGGGYTFGSGTRLTVV.